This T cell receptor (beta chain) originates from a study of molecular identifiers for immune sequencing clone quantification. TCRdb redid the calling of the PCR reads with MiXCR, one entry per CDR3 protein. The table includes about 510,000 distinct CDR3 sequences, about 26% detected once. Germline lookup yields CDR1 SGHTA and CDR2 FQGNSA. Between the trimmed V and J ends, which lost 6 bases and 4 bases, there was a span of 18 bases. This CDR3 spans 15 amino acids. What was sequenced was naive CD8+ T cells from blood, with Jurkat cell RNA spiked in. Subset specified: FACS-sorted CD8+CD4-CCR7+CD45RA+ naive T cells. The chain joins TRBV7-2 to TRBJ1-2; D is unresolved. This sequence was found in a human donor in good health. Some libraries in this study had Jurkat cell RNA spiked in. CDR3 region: CASSTQVGGGYGYTF. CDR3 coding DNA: TGTGCCAGCAGTACCCAAGTCGGCGGCGGCTATGGCTACACCTTC.